The T cell receptor (beta chain) described here comes from a study of blood T cell repertoires in COVID-19. Original handling: Amplifying reference gene primers gave estimates of nucleated cell counts. TCRdb's table, derived via immunoSEQ multiplex PCR, lists solely in-frame clones and lacks some. Clonal size and the V and J genes are those of that table, whereas D and trimming came from the DNA. The table has about 120,000 clones, 85% seen once. Germline-derived CDR1 and CDR2 are KGHSH and LQKENI. Trimming left V 6 bases short and J 3 bases short, with 15 bases between. This CDR3 spans 14 amino acids.

The sequenced material came from peripheral blood. The TCR originated in a man older than 75 with acute or convalescent COVID-19. The V call is TRBV18, the J call TRBJ2-7; maybe TRBD1 (6 bases). CDR3 DNA: TGTGCCAGCTCCCCCTTGACAGGAATCTACGAGCAGTACTTC. This translates into CASSPLTGIYEQYF.